The following is a T cell receptor (beta chain) sequence with its context. Its antigen is still unknown. CDR1 is SNHLY, CDR2 FYNNEI, per germline. Deletions cut 0 bases from V and 5 bases from J, with 16 bases between. CDR3 length: 16 amino acids. This entry belongs to a study of identical twins. Study conclusions and caveats: Out-of-frame alpha sequences shared by twins showed excess low generation probability.

No donor was unhealthy or non-Caucasian. From the 5' RACE reads, TCRdb called clonotypes with MiXCR, one entry per CDR3 protein. The table has 350,000 to 500,000 distinct CDR3 sequences, about 18% seen once. Sequenced input: naive T cells sorted from blood. The receptor was isolated from a man aged 45-65 years in good health. J is TRBJ2-5 and V is TRBV2; D not resolved. The CDR3 loop is CASSEAYSRLRETQYF. CDR3 DNA: TGTGCCAGCAGTGAAGCGTACTCTAGGCTCCGGGAGACCCAGTACTTC.